The 24 T cell receptor beta chains given below trace back to one sample, sequenced in a study of blood T cells in healthy people across ages (dated by TCRdb to about 2015). Library preparation used 5' RACE. Instrument used: Illumina HiSeq 2500. A second roughly 6 to 12 cycle PCR used a sample-barcoded 5' primer and a J-beta primer mix. The public sequencing data were trimmed at Q25 with fastp and processed into clonotypes with MiXCR by TCRdb, which kept only in-frame beta chains. Each record represents a unique CDR3 protein, reported with the most common genes and DNA among its rows. The sample includes 600,000 to 800,000 distinct CDR3 sequences, with over 20% observed a single time. Roughly 3.7% of the sample is held by the ten biggest clonotypes. Sequenced: blood. Receptors were obtained from a man aged 65 to 85 in good health.

V and J are TRBV7-2 and TRBJ1-5; no firm D call. The CDR3 has 12 amino acids. Trimming left V 5 bases short and J 3 bases short, with 5 bases between. The germline CDR1 and CDR2 sequences are SGHTA and FQGNSA. As DNA, the CDR3 is TGTGCCAGCAGCCCGTTCAATCAGCCCCAGCATTTT. Protein sequence: CASSPFNQPQHF.

V gene TRBV6-2 or TRBV6-3 combines with J gene TRBJ2-3; 13 bases are shared with TRBD2. CDR3 length equals 17 residues. Germline CDR1 MNHEY, CDR2 SVGEGT. Germline trimming cut 2 bases from V and 6 bases from J; bases unmatched to any gene: 8. The CDR3: CASSYEGLAGAADTQYF. CDR3 coding DNA: TGTGCCAGCAGTTACGAAGGACTAGCGGGAGCGGCGGATACGCAGTATTTT.

The chain is built from TRBV10-3 and TRBJ1-2; TRBD1 matches at 10 bases. The germline V gene encodes CDR1 ENHRY and CDR2 SYGVKD. This CDR3 region has 15 residues. V lost 3 bases to trimming and J lost 3 bases; unmatched junction nucleotides: 4. The CDR3 bases are TGTGCCATCAGTGACTTGGACAGGGGGGACTATGGCTACACCTTC. Translating it yields CAISDLDRGDYGYTF.

This clonotype was found a few times. A read error may produce the germline difference seen at one junction end. This chain links TRBV4-3 with TRBJ2-1; perhaps TRBD2 as D (6 bases). The germline V gene encodes CDR1 LGHNA and CDR2 YSLEER. This CDR3 contains 17 residues. The CDR3 here is CASSQEFRLDSYNEQLF. The CDR3 region has the DNA TGCGCCAGCAGCCAAGAGTTCCGACTAGATTCCTACAATGAGCAGCTCTTC.

The CDR3 loop reads CATSVSGAGVQETQYF. DNA of the CDR3: TGTGCCACCAGTGTTTCTGGAGCGGGAGTACAAGAGACCCAGTACTTC. V gene TRBV24-1 combines with J gene TRBJ2-5, with 8 nucleotides matching TRBD2. V shed 5 bases, J shed 2 bases, and the junction held 9 bases outside the gene matches. This CDR3 comprises 16 residues. Germline CDR1 and CDR2: KGHDR and SFDVKD.

This clonotype was found a few times. This chain links TRBV2 with TRBJ1-4, with a possible D match to TRBD1 (5 bases). This CDR3 is built from 17 residues. V lost 0 bases, J lost 8 bases, and 19 bases lay in between. Germline V lookup: CDR1 SNHLY, CDR2 FYNNEI. CDR3 in amino acids: CASSEALVSGGKEKLFF. In nucleotides, the CDR3 is TGTGCCAGCAGTGAAGCTCTCGTTTCGGGGGGAAAGGAAAAACTGTTTTTT.

This clonotype was observed a few times. The rearrangement joins TRBV6-1 to TRBJ2-1; 8 bases match TRBD1. V shed 6 bases, J shed 0 bases, and the junction held 16 bases outside the gene matches. CDR1 is MNHNS, CDR2 SASEGT, per germline. CDR3 length: 19 amino acids. CDR3 bases: TGTGCCAGCAGGCGACCGACAGGGGTGTGGGCGGCCTCCTACAATGAGCAGTTCTTC. This codes for CASRRPTGVWAASYNEQFF.

CDR3 loop: CASSFAGLAGQETQYF. In nucleotides, the CDR3 is TGTGCCAGCAGTTTTGCGGGACTAGCGGGTCAAGAGACCCAGTACTTC. V gene TRBV12-3 or TRBV12-4 combines with J gene TRBJ2-5; TRBD2 aligns across 12 bases. The CDR3 length is 16 residues. V lost 3 bases to trimming and J lost 2 bases; unmatched junction nucleotides: 4.

This clonotype was detected only a few times. J is TRBJ2-2 and V is TRBV3-1, with D perhaps matching TRBD2 (5 bases). Trimming removed 5 bases at V and 4 bases at J, with 8 bases between. The CDR3 runs to 13 residues. Germline CDR1 and CDR2: LGHDT and YNNKEL (reference sequence). The CDR3 DNA follows: TGTGCCAGCAGCAACCGGGGCACCGGGGAGCTGTTTTTT. Amino acids: CASSNRGTGELFF.

The CDR3 DNA follows: TGTGCCAGCACCTCCGGACAGGCGTACAGCACAGATACGCAGTATTTT. Amino acid sequence: CASTSGQAYSTDTQYF. V usage is TRBV6-1 and J usage is TRBJ2-3, with TRBD1 identical over 7 bases. The J segment lost 0 bases and the V segment lost 7 bases, leaving 10 bases of the junction unmatched. Per germline, CDR1 MNHNS and CDR2 SASEGT. The CDR3 spans 16 residues.

This chain joins TRBV6-5 and TRBJ2-7; 10 bases fit TRBD1. The V gene's germline CDR1 is MNHEY and CDR2 SVGAGI. The CDR3 has 15 amino acids. The V gene end was trimmed by 2 bases and the J gene end by 3 bases; junction bases not matched to a gene: 4. Here the CDR3 reads CASSYLRDRGYEQYF. DNA for the CDR3: TGTGCCAGCAGTTACCTCAGGGACAGGGGCTACGAGCAGTACTTC.

This clonotype was observed many times. The chain has TRBV29-1 and TRBJ2-7, with D tentatively TRBD2 (5 bases). With 0 bases removed from V and 7 bases from J, the gap between germline ends came to 7 bases. CDR1 is SQVTM and CDR2 is ANQGSEA in the germline V gene. This CDR3 spans 11 amino acids. CDR3 nucleotide sequence: TGCAGCGTTGAAGAGGGAGAAGAGCAGTACTTC. Its translation is CSVEEGEEQYF.

This chain joins TRBV6-5 and TRBJ1-2; TRBD1 matches at 7 bases. CDR1 and CDR2 (germline): MNHEY, SVGAGI. CDR3 size: 13 residues. V gave up 0 bases and J gave up 7 bases; unmatched junction bases: 2. The CDR3 coding sequence is TGTGCCAGCAGTTACTCGACAGGGTCTGGCTACACCTTC. Encoded protein: CASSYSTGSGYTF.

This clonotype was detected only a few times. This rearrangement joins TRBV20-1 to TRBJ2-1; D is perhaps TRBD2 (6 bases). V lost 0 bases and J 4 bases, leaving 16 bases between the germline ends. Looked up from germline, CDR1 is DFQATT and CDR2 is SNEGSKA (reference sequence). This CDR3 comprises 16 residues. The CDR3 loop reads CSARDWGAGPYNEQFF. The CDR3 coding sequence is TGCAGTGCTAGAGATTGGGGAGCGGGTCCGTACAATGAGCAGTTCTTC.

This clonotype appeared many times. The rearrangement joins TRBV11-2 to TRBJ2-5, with D possibly being TRBD1 or TRBD2 (5 bases each). Between the trimmed V and J ends, which lost 3 bases and 2 bases, there was a span of 7 bases. This CDR3 is 13 amino acids long. Germline-derived CDR1 and CDR2 are SGHAT and FQNNGV. The chain's CDR3 is CASSFGAQETQYF. The CDR3 DNA sequence: TGTGCCAGCAGCTTCGGGGCACAAGAGACCCAGTACTTC. Filled out from reference TRBV11-2 and TRBJ2-5, the complete variable domain reads EAGVAQSPRYKIIEKRQSVAFWCNPISGHATLYWYQQILGQGPKLLIQFQNNGVVDDSQLPKDRFSAERLKGVDSTLKIQPAKLEDSAVYLCASSFGAQETQYFGPGTRLLVL.

In its sample, this clonotype was seen a few times. As DNA, the CDR3 is TGTGCCAGCAGACCAGGGGACGTTACAGATACGCAGTATTTT. The encoded protein is CASRPGDVTDTQYF. J is TRBJ2-3 and V is TRBV11-2; D perhaps matches TRBD1 (6 bases). Germline V CDR1 and CDR2: SGHAT, FQNNGV. Trimming stripped 6 bases from V and 3 bases from J, with 13 bases between. The CDR3 extends over 14 amino acids.

This clonotype was counted a few times. The rearrangement links TRBV20-1 to TRBJ2-1; 10 bases line up with TRBD2. This CDR3 is built from 13 residues. Germline V gene data show CDR1 as DFQATT and CDR2 as SNEGSKA (reference sequence). The ends lost 4 bases at V and 8 bases at J; junction bases unmatched: 5. The CDR3 spells CSAKASGSHEQFF. CDR3 nucleotide sequence: TGCAGTGCTAAGGCTAGCGGGAGTCATGAGCAGTTCTTC.

This clonotype has a handful of counts. V usage is TRBV7-2 and J usage is TRBJ1-1, with D tentatively TRBD1 (5 bases). Trimming removed 3 bases at V and 10 bases at J, with 15 bases between. The CDR3 is made up of 13 amino acids. Per the germline V gene, CDR1 is SGHTA and CDR2 is FQGNSA. CDR3: CASSFSGEGLAFF. In nucleotides, the CDR3 is TGTGCCAGCAGCTTTTCAGGAGAGGGGCTAGCTTTCTTT.

The chain joins TRBV5-1 to TRBJ1-4; D possibly corresponds to TRBD1 (6 bases). Trimming cost V 0 bases and J 8 bases, with 14 bases left between them. The CDR3 length is 15 residues. Germline V lookup: CDR1 SGHRS, CDR2 YFSETQ. CDR3 protein: CASSLAPGGGEKLFF. Here the CDR3 DNA reads TGCGCCAGCAGCTTGGCCCCGGGGGGGGGCGAAAAACTGTTTTTT.

On this clonotype itself: The junction and the germline gene differ at one end; a read error may be behind it. The chain is built from TRBV5-1 and TRBJ2-3, with D perhaps given as TRBD1 or TRBD2 (5 bases each). Germline CDR1 SGHRS, CDR2 YFSETQ. The CDR3 spans 15 residues. CDR3 in DNA: TGCACCAGCAGCTTGGCCTGGGGGAGTAGGGATACGCAGTATTTT. Translating it yields CTSSLAWGSRDTQYF.

This chain links TRBV3-1 with TRBJ2-6; D is undetermined. Germline values: CDR1 LGHDT, CDR2 YNNKEL (reference sequence). The CDR3 consists of 19 residues. V was clipped by 2 bases and J by 0 bases, with 17 bases between them. Written as DNA, the CDR3 is TGTGCCAGCAGCCAATCAAGGAATCAGCTGGGCTCTGGGGCCAACGTCCTGACTTTC. Protein product: CASSQSRNQLGSGANVLTF.

The chain links TRBV3-1 to TRBJ1-5, with D perhaps matching TRBD1 (5 bases). From germline, CDR1 is LGHDT and CDR2 YNNKEL (reference sequence). With 4 bases removed from V and 7 bases from J, the gap between germline ends came to 14 bases. The CDR3 has 14 residues. CDR3 nucleotides: TGTGCCAGCAGCCTGGGGGGAGGACGACAGCCCCAGCATTTT. Its translation: CASSLGGGRQPQHF. The variable domain in full, with the rest retrieved from reference TRBV3-1 and TRBJ1-5, is DTAVSQTPKYLVTQMGNDKSIKCEQNLGHDTMYWYKQDSKKFLKIMFSYNNKELIINETVPNRFSPKSPDKAHLNLHINSLELGDSAVYFCASSLGGGRQPQHFGDGTRLSIL.

The rearrangement uses TRBV7-2 and TRBJ2-3; 14 bases agree with TRBD2. V dropped 6 bases and J dropped 1; count of bases not matched to a gene: 9. This CDR3 region has 18 residues. Germline V lookup: CDR1 SGHTA, CDR2 FQGNSA. CDR3 loop: CASSAGTSGSAGTDTQYF. For the CDR3, the DNA is TGTGCCAGCAGTGCCGGGACTAGCGGGAGTGCGGGCACAGATACGCAGTATTTT.

The chain couples TRBV5-8 to TRBJ1-1; TRBD1 matches at 8 bases. CDR1 and CDR2 from the germline V gene are SGHTS and YDEGEE. J gave up 5 bases and V 3 bases, and 6 bases lay outside the gene matches. The CDR3 sequence is 14 residues long. The CDR3 loop reads CASSYGQGRTEAFF. The CDR3 DNA sequence: TGTGCCAGCAGCTATGGACAGGGCCGGACTGAAGCTTTCTTT.